The T cell receptor (beta chain) described here comes from a study of brain T cells in children with intractable seizures. Findings and caveats of the study: Only CDR3 sequence similarity suggested viral specificity, without known HCMV serostatus. Clones missing pre-surgery may reflect undersampling of that blood sample.

This table comes from immunoSEQ multiplex PCR, and its TCRdb copy is limited to in-frame clones, with some not included. Of around 340,000 clones listed, 93% are singletons. As for time point: blood from clinic visit 5 months post-surgery; TSC patient then seizure free. Pre-surgery treatment included at least one anti-epileptic drug. Concerning this clone itself: What it binds is not known.

V gave up 9 bases and J gave up 2 bases, with 13 bases separating them. In germline, CDR1 is KGHDR, CDR2 SFDVKD. The CDR3 contains 14 residues. The chain employs TRBV24-1 and TRBJ2-1; D possibly corresponds to TRBD2 (6 bases). The sequence was collected from a boy younger than two with tuberous sclerosis and intractable seizures. Sequencing used peripheral blood, obtained roughly 5 months after surgery. Here the CDR3 reads CATGPGAAYNEQFF. The CDR3 DNA reads TGTGCCACCGGTCCGGGAGCAGCCTACAATGAGCAGTTCTTC.